This paragraph covers one T cell receptor beta chain sequence. Its antigen remains unidentified. The junction does not match germline at one end; this may be a read error. This CDR3 is built from 16 residues. Germline V lookup: CDR1 MNHEY, CDR2 SVGEGT. The data originate from a study of T cell repertoires in cytomegalovirus infection. Regarding the study as a whole: Carriers of CMV plus the relevant HLA were identified by cumulative public TCR beta family frequency.

TCRdb re-called the reads through MiXCR, storing one row per CDR3 protein. The sample carries over 150,000 distinct CDR3 sequences, about a sixth recorded once. Sequenced input: CD8+ T cells from PBMCs. The V call is TRBV6-2 or TRBV6-3, the J call TRBJ2-1, with D possibly TRBD2 on 5 matching bases. This TCR was sampled from a human donor in good health (CMV status not recorded). Some clones in this sample may be carry-over from other donors' samples. CDR3 residues: CASSWMDSSISREQFF. CDR3 sequence (DNA): TGTGCCAGTAGTTGGATGGATTCTAGCATTTCCCGCGAGCAGTTCTTC.